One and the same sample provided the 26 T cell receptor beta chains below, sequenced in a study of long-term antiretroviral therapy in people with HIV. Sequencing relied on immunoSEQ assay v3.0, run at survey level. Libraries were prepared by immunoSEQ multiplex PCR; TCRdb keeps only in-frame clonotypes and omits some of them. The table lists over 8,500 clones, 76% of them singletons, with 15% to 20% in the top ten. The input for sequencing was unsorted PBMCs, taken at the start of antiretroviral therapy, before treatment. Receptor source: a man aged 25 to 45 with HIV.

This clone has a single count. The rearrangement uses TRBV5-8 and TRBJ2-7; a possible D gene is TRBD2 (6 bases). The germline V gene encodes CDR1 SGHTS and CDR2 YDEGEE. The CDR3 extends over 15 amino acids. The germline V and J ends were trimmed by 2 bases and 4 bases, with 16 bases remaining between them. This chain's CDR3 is CASSFTSIRFYEQYF. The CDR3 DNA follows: TGTGCCAGCAGCTTTACTAGCATTAGGTTTTACGAGCAGTACTTC.

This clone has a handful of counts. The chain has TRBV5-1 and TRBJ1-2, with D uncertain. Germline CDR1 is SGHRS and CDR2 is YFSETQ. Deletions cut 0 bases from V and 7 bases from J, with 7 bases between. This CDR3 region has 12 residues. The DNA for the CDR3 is TGCGCCAGCAGCTTGGAAGGGTTTGGCTACACCTTC. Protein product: CASSLEGFGYTF.

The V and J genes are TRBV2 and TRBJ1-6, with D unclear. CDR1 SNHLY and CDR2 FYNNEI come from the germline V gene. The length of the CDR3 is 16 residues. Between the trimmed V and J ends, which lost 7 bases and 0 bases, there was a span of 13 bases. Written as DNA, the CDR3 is TGTGCCAGCATGAGAGAACGGAGCTCCTATAATTCACCCCTCCACTTT. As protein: CASMRERSSYNSPLHF.

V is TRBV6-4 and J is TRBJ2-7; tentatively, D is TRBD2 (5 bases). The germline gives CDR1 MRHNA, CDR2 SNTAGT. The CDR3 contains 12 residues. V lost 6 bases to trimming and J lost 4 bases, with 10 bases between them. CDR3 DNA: TGTGCCAGCAGGCCAACTAGTTACGAGCAGTACTTC. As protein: CASRPTSYEQYF.

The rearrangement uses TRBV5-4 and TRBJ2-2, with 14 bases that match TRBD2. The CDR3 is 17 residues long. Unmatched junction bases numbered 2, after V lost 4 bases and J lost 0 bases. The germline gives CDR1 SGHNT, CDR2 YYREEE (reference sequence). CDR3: CASSQGLAGANTGELFF. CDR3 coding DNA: TGTGCCAGCAGCCAGGGACTAGCGGGGGCGAACACCGGGGAGCTGTTTTTT.

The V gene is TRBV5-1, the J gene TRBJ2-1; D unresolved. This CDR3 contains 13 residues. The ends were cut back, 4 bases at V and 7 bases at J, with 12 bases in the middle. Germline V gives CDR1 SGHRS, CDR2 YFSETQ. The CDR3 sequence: CASSPVSTNEQFF. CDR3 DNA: TGCGCCAGCAGCCCCGTGTCGACTAATGAGCAGTTCTTC.

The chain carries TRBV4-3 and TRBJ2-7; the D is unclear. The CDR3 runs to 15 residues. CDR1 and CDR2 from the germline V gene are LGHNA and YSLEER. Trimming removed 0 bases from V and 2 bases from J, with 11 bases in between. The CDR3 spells CASSQDRFGPYEQYF. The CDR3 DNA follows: TGCGCCAGCAGCCAAGATCGTTTCGGTCCCTACGAGCAGTACTTC.

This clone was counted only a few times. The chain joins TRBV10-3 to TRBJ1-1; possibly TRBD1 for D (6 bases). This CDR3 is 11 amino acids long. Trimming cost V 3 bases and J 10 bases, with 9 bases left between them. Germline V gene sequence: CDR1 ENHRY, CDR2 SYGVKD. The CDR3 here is CAISDGGSAFF. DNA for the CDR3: TGTGCCATCAGTGACGGGGGCTCAGCTTTCTTT.

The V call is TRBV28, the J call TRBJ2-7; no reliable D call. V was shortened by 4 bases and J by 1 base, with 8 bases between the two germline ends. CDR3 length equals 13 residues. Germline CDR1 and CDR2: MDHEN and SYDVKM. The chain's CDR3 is CASSWQLSYEQYF. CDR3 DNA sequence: TGTGCCAGCAGTTGGCAGTTATCCTACGAGCAGTACTTC.

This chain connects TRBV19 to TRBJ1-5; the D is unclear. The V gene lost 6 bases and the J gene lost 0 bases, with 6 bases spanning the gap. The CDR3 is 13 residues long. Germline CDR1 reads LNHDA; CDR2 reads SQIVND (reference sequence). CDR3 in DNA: TGTGCCAGTAGCGACGATAGCAATCAGCCCCAGCATTTT. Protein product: CASSDDSNQPQHF.

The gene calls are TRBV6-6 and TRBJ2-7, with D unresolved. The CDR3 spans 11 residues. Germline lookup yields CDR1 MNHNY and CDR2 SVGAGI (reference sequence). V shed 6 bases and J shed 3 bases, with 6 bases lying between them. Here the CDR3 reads CASSRDYEQYF. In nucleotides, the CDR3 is TGTGCCAGCAGCCGCGACTACGAGCAGTACTTC.

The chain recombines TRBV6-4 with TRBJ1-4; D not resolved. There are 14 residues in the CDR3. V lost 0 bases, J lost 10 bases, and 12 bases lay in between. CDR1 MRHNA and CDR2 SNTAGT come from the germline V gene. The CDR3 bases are TGTGCCAGCAGTGACTCTACAGCCTCAGGAAAACTGTTTTTT. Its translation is CASSDSTASGKLFF.

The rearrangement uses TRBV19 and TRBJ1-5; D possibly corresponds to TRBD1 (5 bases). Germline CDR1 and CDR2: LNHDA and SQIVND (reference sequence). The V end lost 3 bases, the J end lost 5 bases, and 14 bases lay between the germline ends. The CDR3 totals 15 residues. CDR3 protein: CASSISLTGHQPQHF. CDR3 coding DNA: TGTGCCAGTAGTATCTCCCTCACAGGACATCAGCCCCAGCATTTT.

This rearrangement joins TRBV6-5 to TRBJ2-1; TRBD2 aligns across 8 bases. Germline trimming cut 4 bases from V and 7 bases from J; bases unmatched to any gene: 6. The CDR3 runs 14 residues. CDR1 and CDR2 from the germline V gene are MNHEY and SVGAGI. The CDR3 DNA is TGTGCCAGCAGTTCCGTGGGACTAGTAAATGAGCAGTTCTTC. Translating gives CASSSVGLVNEQFF.

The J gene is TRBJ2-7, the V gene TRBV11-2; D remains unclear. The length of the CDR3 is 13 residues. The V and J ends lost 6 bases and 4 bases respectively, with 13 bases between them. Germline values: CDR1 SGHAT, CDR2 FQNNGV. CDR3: CASSLNAAYEQYF. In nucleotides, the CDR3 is TGTGCCAGCAGTCTCAATGCGGCTTACGAGCAGTACTTC.

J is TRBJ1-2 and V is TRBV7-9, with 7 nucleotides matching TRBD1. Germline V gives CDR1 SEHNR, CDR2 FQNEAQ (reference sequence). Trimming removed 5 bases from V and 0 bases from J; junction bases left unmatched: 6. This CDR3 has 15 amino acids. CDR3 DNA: TGTGCCAGCAGCGGGAGACAGGGCCCTAACTATGGCTACACCTTC. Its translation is CASSGRQGPNYGYTF.

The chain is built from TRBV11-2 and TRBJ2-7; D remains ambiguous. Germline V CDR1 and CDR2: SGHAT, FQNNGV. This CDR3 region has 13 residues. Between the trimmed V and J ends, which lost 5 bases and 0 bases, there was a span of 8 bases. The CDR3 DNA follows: TGTGCCAGCAGCCCGGGCTACTCCTACGAGCAGTACTTC. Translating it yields CASSPGYSYEQYF.

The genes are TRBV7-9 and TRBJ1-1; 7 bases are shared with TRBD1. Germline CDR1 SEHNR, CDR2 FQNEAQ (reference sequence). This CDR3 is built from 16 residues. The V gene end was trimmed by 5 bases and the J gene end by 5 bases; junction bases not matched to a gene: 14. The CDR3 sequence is CASSPDREEGETEAFF. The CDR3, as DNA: TGTGCCAGCAGCCCCGACAGGGAGGAAGGGGAAACTGAAGCTTTCTTT. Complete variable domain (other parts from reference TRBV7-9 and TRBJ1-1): DTGVSQNPRHKITKRGQNVTFRCDPISEHNRLYWYRQTLGQGPEFLTYFQNEAQLEKSRLLSDRFSAERPKGSFSTLEIQRTEQGDSAMYLCASSPDREEGETEAFFGQGTRLTVV.

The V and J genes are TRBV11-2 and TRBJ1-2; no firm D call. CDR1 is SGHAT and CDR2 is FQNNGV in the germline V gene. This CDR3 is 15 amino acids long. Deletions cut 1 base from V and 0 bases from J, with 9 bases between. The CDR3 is CASSLGVFSNYGYTF. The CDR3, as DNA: TGTGCCAGCAGCTTAGGGGTATTTTCTAACTATGGCTACACCTTC.

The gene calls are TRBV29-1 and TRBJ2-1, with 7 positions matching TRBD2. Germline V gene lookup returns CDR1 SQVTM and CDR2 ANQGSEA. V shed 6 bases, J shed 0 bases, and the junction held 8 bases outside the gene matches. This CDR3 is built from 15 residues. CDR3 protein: CSVVLGGSSYNEQFF. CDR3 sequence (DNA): TGCAGCGTGGTTCTAGGCGGGAGCTCCTACAATGAGCAGTTCTTC.

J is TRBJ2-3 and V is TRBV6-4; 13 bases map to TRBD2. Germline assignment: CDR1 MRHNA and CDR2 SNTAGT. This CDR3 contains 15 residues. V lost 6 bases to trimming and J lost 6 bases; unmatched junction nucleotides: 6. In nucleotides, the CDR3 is TGTGCCAGCAGACTAGCGGGGGGGTTGGTGGATACGCAGTATTTT. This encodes CASRLAGGLVDTQYF.

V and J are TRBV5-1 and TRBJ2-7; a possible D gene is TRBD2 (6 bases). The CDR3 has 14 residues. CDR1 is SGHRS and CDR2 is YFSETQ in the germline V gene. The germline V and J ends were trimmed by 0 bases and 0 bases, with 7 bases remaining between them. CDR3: CASSLAGVSYEQYF. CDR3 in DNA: TGCGCCAGCAGCTTGGCGGGAGTCTCCTACGAGCAGTACTTC.

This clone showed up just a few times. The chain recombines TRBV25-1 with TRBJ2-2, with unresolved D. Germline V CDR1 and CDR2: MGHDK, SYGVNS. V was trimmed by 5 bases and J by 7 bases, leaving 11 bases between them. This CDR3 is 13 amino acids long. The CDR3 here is CASSLETDGELFF. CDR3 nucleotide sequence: TGTGCCAGCAGTCTTGAGACCGACGGGGAGCTGTTTTTT.

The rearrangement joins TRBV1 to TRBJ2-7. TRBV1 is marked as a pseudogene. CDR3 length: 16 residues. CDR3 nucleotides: TGCACCAGCAGCCCTCCACCTAGGGGGGTCCGCTACGAGCAGTACTTC. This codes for CTSSPPPRGVRYEQYF.

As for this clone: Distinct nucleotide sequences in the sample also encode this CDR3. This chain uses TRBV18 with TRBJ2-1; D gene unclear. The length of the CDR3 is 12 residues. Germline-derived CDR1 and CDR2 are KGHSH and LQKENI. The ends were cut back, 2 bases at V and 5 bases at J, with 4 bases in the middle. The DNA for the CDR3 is TGTGCCAGCTCACCAGACCACAATGAGCAGTTCTTC. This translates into CASSPDHNEQFF.

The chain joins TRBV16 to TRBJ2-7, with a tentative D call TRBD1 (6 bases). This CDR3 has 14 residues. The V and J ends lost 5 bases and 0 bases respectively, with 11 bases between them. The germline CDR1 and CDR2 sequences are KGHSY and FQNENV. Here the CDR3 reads CASSGGESSYEQYF. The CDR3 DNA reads TGTGCCAGCAGCGGGGGCGAGAGCTCCTACGAGCAGTACTTC. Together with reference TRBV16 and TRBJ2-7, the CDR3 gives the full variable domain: GEEVAQTPKHLVRGEGQKAKLYCAPIKGHSYVFWYQQVLKNEFKFLISFQNENVFDETGMPKERFSAKCLPNSPCSLEIQATKLEDSAVYFCASSGGESSYEQYFGPGTRLTVT.